The rows below give T cell receptor beta chains drawn from one sample of a study of cytomegalovirus exposure and HLA in healthy donors. The table came from immunoSEQ multiplex PCR; TCRdb's copy has only in-frame clones and leaves some out. The sample carries roughly 150,000 clones, around four fifths recorded once. What was sequenced was PBMCs. The receptors shown here come from a male donor in good health and CMV-seronegative. Each CDR3 is given with its conserved first and last residue. D genes are given only for firm matches. Where a row states a size, it is once, few, many or the class of an expanded clone; other rows omit it.

cdr3_nt	cdr3_aa	j_call	d_call	clone_size	v_call
TGTGCCAGCAGTCCGAGCTCCTACGAGCAGTACTTC	CASSPSSYEQYF	TRBJ2-7	-	-	TRBV28
TGTGCCAGCAGCCCTACAGGGGACACCGGGGAGCTGTTTTTT	CASSPTGDTGELFF	TRBJ2-2	TRBD1	-	TRBV11-2
TGTGCCAGCAGCCGGACTAGCGGGGGGGCCCGGAATGAGCAGTTCTTC	CASSRTSGGARNEQFF	TRBJ2-1	TRBD2	-	TRBV4-2
TGTGCCAGCAGCCCGACAGGGGGCTACACTGAAGCTTTCTTT	CASSPTGGYTEAFF	TRBJ1-1	TRBD1	-	TRBV7-2
TGTGCCAGCAACGACAGGGAGAATTCACCCCTCCACTTT	CASNDRENSPLHF	TRBJ1-6	TRBD1	-	TRBV6-5
TGTGCCAGTCGTGGACTAGCGGGGACCGGGGAGCTGTTTTTT	CASRGLAGTGELFF	TRBJ2-2	TRBD2	few	TRBV19
TGTGCCAGCAGCGTAGCTGAAGGGAGTCGTGATGGCTACACCTTC	CASSVAEGSRDGYTF	TRBJ1-2	-	-	TRBV9
TGTGCCAGTAGTCCCCGGACAGGGCCCCAAGAGACCCAGTACTTC	CASSPRTGPQETQYF	TRBJ2-5	TRBD1	-	TRBV19
TGTGCCAGCAGTGTGACTAGCGGGGGGGCCTCAGATACGCAGTATTTT	CASSVTSGGASDTQYF	TRBJ2-3	TRBD2	-	TRBV27
TGTGCCAGCAGCGCGGGACAGGGTTTTGGCTACACCTTC	CASSAGQGFGYTF	TRBJ1-2	TRBD1	-	TRBV9
TGCGCCAGCAGCCAAACTAGTGATACGCAGTATTTT	CASSQTSDTQYF	TRBJ2-3	-	-	TRBV5-1
TGTGCCAGCAGACCAGCGGGCGGCAGCTCCTACAATGAGCAGTTCTTC	CASRPAGGSSYNEQFF	TRBJ2-1	-	-	TRBV7-9
TGTGCCAGCAGTCGCACAGGGGGCGCCTACAATGAGCAGTTCTTC	CASSRTGGAYNEQFF	TRBJ2-1	TRBD1	-	TRBV6-5
TGTGCCAGCAGCGTAACCCGGGACAGTTACACCGGGGAGCTGTTTTTT	CASSVTRDSYTGELFF	TRBJ2-2	TRBD1	once	TRBV9
TGTGCCAGTAGTGTTGAGGGGGCTGGGGGCAATCAGCCCCAGCATTTT	CASSVEGAGGNQPQHF	TRBJ1-5	TRBD1	-	TRBV19
TGTGCCAGCAGCTCAGGGGGGACAAATGAAAAACTGTTTTTT	CASSSGGTNEKLFF	TRBJ1-4	TRBD1	-	TRBV5-4
TGTGCCAGCGGGACAGGGCAAGAGACCCAGTACTTC	CASGTGQETQYF	TRBJ2-5	TRBD1	few	TRBV19
TGTGCCAGTAGTATAGAAAGGACAGGCTATGGCTACACCTTC	CASSIERTGYGYTF	TRBJ1-2	TRBD1	-	TRBV19
TGTGCCAGCAGTGACTCGCCGGGGTTAACCGGGGAGCTGTTTTTT	CASSDSPGLTGELFF	TRBJ2-2	-	-	TRBV6-4
TGTGCCAGCAGCCGGGGGAACTATGGCTACACCTTC	CASSRGNYGYTF	TRBJ1-2	-	-	TRBV6-5
TGTGCCAGCAGCCCCCGGACAGGGGCGAATTCACCCCTCCACTTT	CASSPRTGANSPLHF	TRBJ1-6	TRBD1	-	TRBV6-1
TGTGCCAGCAACTCGGGAAACACCATATATTTT	CASNSGNTIYF	TRBJ1-3	-	-	TRBV6-1
TGTGCCAGCAGCTTAGAGGACAGGGGGAACAACGGGGAGCTGTTTTTT	CASSLEDRGNNGELFF	TRBJ2-2	TRBD1	-	TRBV7-8
TGTGCCACCAGCGGCGACAGGGTTTCCTACGAGCAGTACTTC	CATSGDRVSYEQYF	TRBJ2-7	TRBD1	few	TRBV15
TGTGCCAGCAGCCTAGTAACAGGGAACACTGAAGCTTTCTTT	CASSLVTGNTEAFF	TRBJ1-1	-	-	TRBV7-9
TGTGCCCGAGAACCCGGGACTAGCGGGGGGGCAGATACGCAGTATTTT	CAREPGTSGGADTQYF	TRBJ2-3	TRBD2	-	TRBV6-4
TGTGCCAGCAAGACAGGGAGCTCTGGAAACACCATATATTTT	CASKTGSSGNTIYF	TRBJ1-3	TRBD1	-	TRBV7-6
TGCGCCAGCAGCCAAGATCCAGGGACAACGTATGGCTACACCTTC	CASSQDPGTTYGYTF	TRBJ1-2	-	once	TRBV4-1
TGTGCCAGCTCACCGCGGACAGGGGGGGAGTACAATGAGCAGTTCTTC	CASSPRTGGEYNEQFF	TRBJ2-1	TRBD1	-	TRBV18
TGTGCCAGCGACACCACAGGGCACTACAATGAGCAGTTCTTC	CASDTTGHYNEQFF	TRBJ2-1	-	-	TRBV2
TGTGCCAGCCGCCCGAGAGCTGGGCTCTATGGCTACACCTTC	CASRPRAGLYGYTF	TRBJ1-2	-	-	TRBV5-6
TGTGCCAGCTCAGGGGGCTCCTCCTACGAGCGGTACTTC	CASSGGSSYERYF	TRBJ2-7	TRBD1	-	TRBV25-1
TGTGCCAGCAGTTCGGCGGGAGCCGGTTACGAGCAGTACTTC	CASSSAGAGYEQYF	TRBJ2-7	TRBD2	-	TRBV28
TGCGCCAGTGGAAAAGCGCCCACGGACTCGAACACTGAAGCTTTCTTT	CASGKAPTDSNTEAFF	TRBJ1-1	-	-	TRBV5-1
TGTGCCAGCAGCCAACCTGGGACAGGGGTCTACGAGCAGTACTTC	CASSQPGTGVYEQYF	TRBJ2-7	TRBD1	-	TRBV14
TGTGCCAGCAGCTTAGGGGGGACAGGGGCGGTCTATGGCTACACCTTC	CASSLGGTGAVYGYTF	TRBJ1-2	TRBD1	-	TRBV7-2
TGTGCCAGCAGCCTCGGGACTAGCGTTTACAATGAGCAGTTCTTC	CASSLGTSVYNEQFF	TRBJ2-1	TRBD2	-	TRBV6-1
TGTGCCAGCAACCAGGACAGGATAAGGATCGAAGCTTTCTTT	CASNQDRIRIEAFF	TRBJ1-1	TRBD1	-	TRBV28
TGCGCCAGCAGTTTGACAACAGGGGGCTACGAGCAGTACTTC	CASSLTTGGYEQYF	TRBJ2-7	TRBD1	-	TRBV5-1
TGTGCCAGCAGCCCAGGCGGGGCAACTAATGAAAAACTGTTTTTT	CASSPGGATNEKLFF	TRBJ1-4	-	-	TRBV7-9
TGCGCCAGCAGCCAAGTGAGCGGGCACCTAACCTACGAGCAGTACTTC	CASSQVSGHLTYEQYF	TRBJ2-7	-	-	TRBV4-1
TGTGCCACCTACAGGGGGATCAACTATGGCTACACCTTC	CATYRGINYGYTF	TRBJ1-2	TRBD1	-	TRBV19
TGTGCCAGCAGCCTCTCGGGGACAGATACGCAGTATTTT	CASSLSGTDTQYF	TRBJ2-3	-	-	TRBV5-8
TGCGCCAGCAGCCAAGGTAGCGGGAGTGTGGGTGAGCAGTTCTTC	CASSQGSGSVGEQFF	TRBJ2-1	TRBD2	few	TRBV4-3
TGCGCCAGCAGCCAAGAGTCAGGGGTGAACGCTGGAAACACCATATATTTT	CASSQESGVNAGNTIYF	TRBJ1-3	-	-	TRBV4-1
TGTGCCTGGAGTGTTGTGGGGCTAGGACAGCCCCAGCATTTT	CAWSVVGLGQPQHF	TRBJ1-5	-	-	TRBV30
TGTGCCAGCAGCGAGGGGACTAGCGGCCCTGGGGGGATCTACGAGCAGTACTTC	CASSEGTSGPGGIYEQYF	TRBJ2-7	TRBD2	few	TRBV9
TGTGCCAGCAGCAACAGGGTGGGCACTGAAGCTTTCTTT	CASSNRVGTEAFF	TRBJ1-1	-	-	TRBV6-5
TGCGCCAGCAGTCCCGCAGGGCCTAACTATGGCTACACCTTC	CASSPAGPNYGYTF	TRBJ1-2	-	-	TRBV5-1
TGTGCCAGCAGCTTGGGCAGGGTCACTGAAGCTTTCTTT	CASSLGRVTEAFF	TRBJ1-1	-	-	TRBV11-2
TGTGCCAGCAAGAGGACAAGGAACACTGAAGCTTTCTTT	CASKRTRNTEAFF	TRBJ1-1	-	-	TRBV27
TGCAGCGTTGACTTCACAGGGGGGCAGGCCCAGTACTTC	CSVDFTGGQAQYF	TRBJ2-5	TRBD1	-	TRBV29-1
TGTGCCAGCAGTGAAGGTCACATATCTAACTATGGCTACACCTTC	CASSEGHISNYGYTF	TRBJ1-2	-	-	TRBV2
TGTGCCAGCAGTTCCACCACAGGGTCAGAATCACCCCTCCACTTT	CASSSTTGSESPLHF	TRBJ1-6	-	-	TRBV6-5
TGCGCCAGCGGGGGTTCAGGGGGCGACGAGCAGTACTTC	CASGGSGGDEQYF	TRBJ2-7	TRBD1	-	TRBV5-1